This TCR beta chain appears in the sequencing data of a study of human T cells and chemical hapten exposure. TCRdb itself ran the RACE reads through MiXCR, one entry per CDR3 protein. Of fewer than 55,000 distinct CDR3 sequences in the sample, 9.9% are singletons; the top ten hold roughly 15%. The time point here: patch test 3, about 24 weeks after DPC sensitization. The treatment is: therapeutic diphenylcyclopropenone sensitization with weekly scalp DPC. The study's findings and limits: The study found expanded TCRs formed significantly more large CDR3 similarity clusters than controls.

This clonotype was observed at least ten times. Its antigen is currently unknown. The CDR3 has 16 residues. Germline V gene lookup returns CDR1 MNHEY and CDR2 SVGEGT. V was clipped by 0 bases and J by 4 bases, with 15 bases between them. The chain joins TRBV6-2 or TRBV6-3 to TRBJ1-1; D uncertain. The sequence derives from a woman in her thirties or forties with alopecia areata. Some clones in this sample may be carry-over from other donors' samples. Sequencing was performed on whole blood, taken in connection with sensitization to the hapten diphenylcyclopropenone (DPC). CDR3 nucleotides: TGTGCCAGCAGTTACTCTCCCCCACAAGGGTCCACTGAAGCTTTCTTT. Its translation is CASSYSPPQGSTEAFF.